Described below is a single TCR beta chain sequence and its context. Its antigen is unknown. The CDR3 loop spans 13 amino acids. With 6 bases clipped from V and 7 bases from J, the junction kept 8 bases outside the gene matches. CDR1 is MGHDK, CDR2 SYGVNS, per germline. The sample comes from a study of cytomegalovirus exposure and HLA in healthy donors. Study outcomes and limitations: It was reportedly the case that the classifier diagnosed cytomegalovirus status with high specificity and sensitivity. Later, TCR association rates were found to vary by HLA locus, highest for DRB1 and lowest for HLA-C. Usually a TCR sequence was rare, but some public TCRs were found in many donors.

The PCR made use of 60 Vbeta and 13 Jbeta primers. Sequencing was performed with immunoSEQ multiplex PCR; in TCRdb, only in-frame clones are kept and a portion is missing. The table lists about 210,000 clones, roughly 90% of them singletons. Sequenced sample: PBMCs. The chain uses TRBV25-1 and TRBJ2-5; 7 nucleotides match TRBD1. This TCR came from a woman aged 25-40 years in good health and CMV-seronegative. The CDR3 loop is CASSPRGLGTQYF. In nucleotides, the CDR3 is TGTGCCAGCAGCCCGAGGGGGCTGGGGACCCAGTACTTC.